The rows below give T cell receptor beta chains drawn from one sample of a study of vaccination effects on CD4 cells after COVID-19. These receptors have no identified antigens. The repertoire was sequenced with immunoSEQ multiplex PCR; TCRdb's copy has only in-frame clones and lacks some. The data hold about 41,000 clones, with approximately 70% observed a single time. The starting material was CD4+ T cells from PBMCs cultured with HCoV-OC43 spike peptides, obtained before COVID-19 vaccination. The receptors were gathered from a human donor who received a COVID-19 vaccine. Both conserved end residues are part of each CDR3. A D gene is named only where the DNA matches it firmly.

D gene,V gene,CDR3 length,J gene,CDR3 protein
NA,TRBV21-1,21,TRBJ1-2,CASSIPGQGRYVSGTNYGYTF
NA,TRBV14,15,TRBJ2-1,CASSQGSGHRNEQFF
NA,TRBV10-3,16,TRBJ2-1,CAISESGDRPYNEQFF
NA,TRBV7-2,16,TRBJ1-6,CASSPGSVTQNSPLHF
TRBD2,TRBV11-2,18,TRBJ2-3,CASSRIGVEREKTDTQYF
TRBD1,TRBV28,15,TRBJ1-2,CASSSPGTGVGGYTF
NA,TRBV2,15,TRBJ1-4,CASRKGTPRDEKLFF
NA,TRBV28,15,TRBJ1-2,CASSPLGPLYYGYTF
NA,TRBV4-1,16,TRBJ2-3,CASSQPGRRQADTQYF
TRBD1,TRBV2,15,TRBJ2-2,CASSRQGGDTGELFF
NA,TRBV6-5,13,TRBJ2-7,CASGRDKPYEQYF
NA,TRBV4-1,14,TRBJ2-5,CASSQAVGRETQYF
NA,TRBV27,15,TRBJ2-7,CASSSVAESFYEQYF
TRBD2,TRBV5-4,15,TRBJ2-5,CASSLTSGRVETQYF
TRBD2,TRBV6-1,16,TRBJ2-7,CASSGTRTGSSSGGAF
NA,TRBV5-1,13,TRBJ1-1,CASSISANTEAFF
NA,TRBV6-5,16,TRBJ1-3,CASSYSLRGTGNTIYF
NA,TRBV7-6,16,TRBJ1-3,CASSGFEGAWGNTIYF
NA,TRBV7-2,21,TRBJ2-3,CASSLAPNLLTGTTEADTQYF
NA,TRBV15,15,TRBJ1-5,CATSRDLGKLQPQHF
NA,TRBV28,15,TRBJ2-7,CASSTLGPGGREQYF
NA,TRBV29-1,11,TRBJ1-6,CSGTYNSPLHF
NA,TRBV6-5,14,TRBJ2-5,CASSYSSSIGTQYF
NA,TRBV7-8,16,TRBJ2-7,CASSPRPSGSSYEQYF
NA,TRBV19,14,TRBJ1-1,CASSIRVVGTEAFF
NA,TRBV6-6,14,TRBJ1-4,CASRDGGPHTKLFF
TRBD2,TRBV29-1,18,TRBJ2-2,CSVERASGRFADTGELFF
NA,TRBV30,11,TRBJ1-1,CAWKQGGFAFF
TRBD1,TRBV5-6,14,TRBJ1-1,CASSLGTGGTEAFF
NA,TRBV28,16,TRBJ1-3,CASTSVGILSGNTIYF
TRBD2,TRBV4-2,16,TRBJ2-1,CASSQDRASGVNEQFF
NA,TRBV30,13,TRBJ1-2,CAWSGGISYGYTF
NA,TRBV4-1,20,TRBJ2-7,CASRWVWGQGKIGEPYEQYF
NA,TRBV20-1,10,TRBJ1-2,CSAPDSSYTF
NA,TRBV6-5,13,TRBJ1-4,CASKRGAGEKLFF
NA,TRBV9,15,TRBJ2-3,CASSVGGGPVDTQYF
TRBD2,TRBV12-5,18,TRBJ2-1,CASGLVIVRSGGAGEQFF
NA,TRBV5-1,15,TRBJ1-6,CASSLVSPENSPLHF
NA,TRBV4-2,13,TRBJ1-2,CASSPLEGGGYTF
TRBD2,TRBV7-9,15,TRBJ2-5,CASSPRGGSQETQYF
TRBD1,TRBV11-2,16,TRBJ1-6,CASSPTGGSYNSPLHF
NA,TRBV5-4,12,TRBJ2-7,CASSDDSYEQYF
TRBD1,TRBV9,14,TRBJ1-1,CASSVGGQSTEAFF
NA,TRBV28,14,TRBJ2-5,CASSLGASARTQYF
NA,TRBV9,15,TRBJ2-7,CASSANPTMVPQQYF
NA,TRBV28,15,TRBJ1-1,CASSPGGNMNTEAFF
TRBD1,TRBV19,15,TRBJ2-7,CASTTTGLGTYEQYF
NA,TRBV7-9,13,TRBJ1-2,CASSLDFDYGYTF
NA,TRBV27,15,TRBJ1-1,CASSFWGPGRTEAFF
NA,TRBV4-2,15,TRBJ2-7,CASSQGQGGPYEQYF
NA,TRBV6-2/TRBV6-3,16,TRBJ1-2,CASSSPKGTETYGYTF
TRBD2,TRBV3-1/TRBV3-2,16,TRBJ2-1,CASSRPREGSYNEQFF
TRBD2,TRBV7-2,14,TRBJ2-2,CASTGLAGTGELFF
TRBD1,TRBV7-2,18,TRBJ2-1,CASSLERRTGGSYNEQFF